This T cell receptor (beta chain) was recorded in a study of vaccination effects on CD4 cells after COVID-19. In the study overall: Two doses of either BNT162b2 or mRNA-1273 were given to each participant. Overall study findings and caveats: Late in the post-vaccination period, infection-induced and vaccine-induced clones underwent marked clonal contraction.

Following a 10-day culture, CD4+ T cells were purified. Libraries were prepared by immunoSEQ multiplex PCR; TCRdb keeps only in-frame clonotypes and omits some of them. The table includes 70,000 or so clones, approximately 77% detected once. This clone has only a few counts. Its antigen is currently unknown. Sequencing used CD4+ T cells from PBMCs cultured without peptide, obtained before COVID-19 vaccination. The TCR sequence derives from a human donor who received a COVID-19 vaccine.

For the CDR3, the DNA is TGTGCCAGCAATAAGGGACTAGCGTACCTCTCCGGGGAGCTGTTTTTT. Its translation is CASNKGLAYLSGELFF. The gene calls are TRBV9 and TRBJ2-2; 10 nucleotides align to TRBD2. Germline trimming cut 6 bases from V and 6 bases from J; bases unmatched to any gene: 11. The CDR3 covers 16 residues. The germline V gene has CDR1 SGDLS and CDR2 YYNGEE.